Below are 24 T cell receptor beta chains sequenced from a single sample in a study of spatial heterogeneity in lung cancer (dated by TCRdb to about 2019). Study-wide conclusions, independent of this receptor: A correlation was observed between the number of expanded intratumoral alpha and beta TCRs and the tumor nonsynonymous mutation count.

The library came from 5' RACE. Reads for this sample came from a NextSeq 500. Using fastp trimming at Q25 and MiXCR clonotype assembly, TCRdb reanalyzed the public sequencing data and kept in-frame beta chains. Each entry merges the rows of one CDR3 protein and shows their most common DNA and genes. Across this sample there are about 14,000 distinct CDR3 sequences, with roughly 4.7% seen only once. The ten largest make up about 17% of the sample. The antigens for these receptors are not known. In the paper's terms, the time point label means: sample taken at primary tumor resection. Sequenced here: lung tumor tissue, sampled at surgery. These receptors all come from a female donor with early-stage non-small cell lung cancer.

This clonotype was observed at least ten times. This beta chain appears as a stray read in a library generated for alpha chains; its size is not informative. V usage is TRBV6-5 and J usage is TRBJ1-6; D may be TRBD1 (5 bases). CDR1 and CDR2 (germline): MNHEY, SVGAGI. V was shortened by 4 bases and J by 15 bases, with 19 bases between the two germline ends. This CDR3 region has 14 residues. CDR3 nucleotides: TGTGCCAGCAGTTTCCGGGACGGTCGGCTTCACCTCCACTTT. Translating it yields CASSFRDGRLHLHF.

With respect to this clonotype: This beta chain lies outside the target of a library built for alpha chains; its clone size means little. The chain employs TRBV12-3 or TRBV12-4 and TRBJ1-2; 7 bases match TRBD1. This CDR3 contains 12 residues. V lost 6 bases and J lost 4; bases outside the gene matches: 2. For the CDR3, the DNA is TGTGCCAGCAGCCAGGGGGGCTATGGCTACACCTTC. Protein product: CASSQGGYGYTF.

Concerning this clonotype: Since it is a stray read in a library aimed at alpha chains, this beta chain has a size that is not meaningful. This chain links TRBV7-2 with TRBJ1-2; the D gene is possibly TRBD1 (5 bases). Germline V gene lookup returns CDR1 SGHTA and CDR2 FQGNSA. The length of the CDR3 is 12 residues. V gave up 3 bases and J gave up 8 bases, with 10 bases separating them. The CDR3 protein is CASSFDRRGYTF. CDR3 in DNA: TGTGCCAGCAGCTTCGACAGACGAGGCTACACCTTC.

This clonotype was found many times. This beta chain is off target for a library built for alpha chains, so its abundance means little. The J gene is TRBJ1-5, the V gene TRBV28; D unclear. This CDR3 has 14 amino acids. CDR1 and CDR2 (germline): MDHEN, SYDVKM. Between the trimmed V and J ends, which lost 6 bases and 6 bases, there was a span of 15 bases. CDR3 nucleotide sequence: TGTGCCAGCAGGACCACTAGGGTAGGTCAGCCCCAGCATTTT. Translating it yields CASRTTRVGQPQHF. Together with reference TRBV28 and TRBJ1-5, the CDR3 gives the full variable domain: DVKVTQSSRYLVKRTGEKVFLECVQDMDHENMFWYRQDPGLGLRLIYFSYDVKMKEKGDIPEGYSVSREKKERFSLILESASTNQTSMYLCASRTTRVGQPQHFGDGTRLSIL.

The table lists this clonotype with many counts. This beta chain is a stray read from a library made for alpha chains; its abundance is not meaningful. The genes are TRBV19 and TRBJ2-6, with 12 bases aligning to TRBD2. The CDR3 sequence is 18 residues long. V shed 4 bases, J shed 0 bases, and the junction held 4 bases outside the gene matches. CDR1 is LNHDA, CDR2 SQIVND, per germline (reference sequence). The CDR3 here is CASSKRTSGDSGANVLTF. DNA of the CDR3: TGTGCCAGTAGTAAAAGGACTAGCGGGGACTCTGGGGCCAACGTCCTGACTTTC.

As regards this clonotype: This beta chain slipped into a library made for alpha chains as a stray read, so its size is not meaningful. The chain employs TRBV27 and TRBJ1-5, with a weak D call TRBD1 (6 bases). Germline assignment: CDR1 MNHEY and CDR2 SMNVEV (reference sequence). The CDR3 runs 15 residues. V gave up 0 bases and J gave up 2 bases, with 8 bases separating them. The CDR3 nucleotides are TGTGCCAGCAGTTTATCATCAGGGGGCAATCAGCCCCAGCATTTT. It yields the protein CASSLSSGGNQPQHF.

In its sample, this clonotype was seen many times. The library was prepared for alpha chains; this beta chain is a stray read, so its frequency means little. The V call is TRBV10-3, the J call TRBJ1-5; the D gene is possibly TRBD1 (5 bases). Per germline, CDR1 ENHRY and CDR2 SYGVKD. Trimming removed 10 bases at V and 7 bases at J, with 14 bases between. This CDR3 contains 12 residues. The CDR3 DNA sequence: TGTGCCACCTCCGACGGGGGGCAGCCCCAGCATTTT. Its translation is CATSDGGQPQHF.

This clonotype was detected ten times or more. At one end the junction does not follow the germline gene, possibly because of a read error. Within a library made for alpha chains, this beta chain is off target, and its count is uninformative. This sequence joins TRBV7-7 and TRBJ2-1; 8 bases match TRBD1. CDR1 is SSHAT, CDR2 FNYEAQ, per germline (reference sequence). The CDR3 is 17 amino acids. The CDR3 reads CASSLAITGGSSNEQFF. DNA of the CDR3: TGTGCTAGCAGCTTAGCGATAACAGGGGGGAGCTCCAATGAGCAGTTCTTC.

This clonotype was detected ten times or more. Being off target in a library aimed at alpha chains, this beta chain has a size of little meaning. V usage is TRBV7-8 and J usage is TRBJ2-2; D possibly corresponds to TRBD2 (6 bases). Trimming stripped 2 bases from V and 4 bases from J, with 11 bases between. Germline V gene sequence: CDR1 SGHVS, CDR2 FQNEAQ. The CDR3 covers 15 residues. The CDR3 sequence is CASSLSEGSTGELFF. The CDR3 DNA sequence: TGTGCCAGCAGCTTATCGGAGGGGAGCACCGGGGAGCTGTTTTTT. Filled out from reference TRBV7-8 and TRBJ2-2, the complete variable domain reads GAGVSQSPRYKVAKRGQDVALRCDPISGHVSLFWYQQALGQGPEFLTYFQNEAQLDKSGLPSDRFFAERPEGSVSTLKIQRTQQEDSAVYLCASSLSEGSTGELFFGEGSRLTVL.

This clonotype has a count of ten or more. Since it is a stray read in a library aimed at alpha chains, this beta chain has a size that is not meaningful. The V gene is TRBV4-1, the J gene TRBJ1-5; a weak D match, TRBD1 (6 bases). Trimming pared 0 bases from V and 2 bases from J, leaving 11 bases between. Germline V gene lookup returns CDR1 MGHRA and CDR2 YSYEKL. CDR3 length: 16 amino acids. CDR3 loop: CASSQDGEGGNQPQHF. The CDR3 nucleotides read TGCGCCAGCAGCCAAGATGGGGAGGGGGGCAATCAGCCCCAGCATTTT.

This clonotype showed up many times. The library was designed around alpha chains, so this beta chain is a stray read whose abundance carries little weight. The J gene is TRBJ2-3, the V gene TRBV2, with D perhaps matching TRBD2 (5 bases). CDR1 is SNHLY and CDR2 is FYNNEI in the germline V gene. V lost 6 bases, J lost 5 bases, and 18 bases lay in between. The CDR3 runs to 15 residues. The CDR3 loop reads CASRARQLGGDTQYF. The CDR3 coding sequence is TGTGCCAGCAGAGCCAGACAACTAGGTGGAGATACGCAGTATTTT.

This clonotype was counted many times. This beta chain was picked up by a library intended for alpha chains and is off target, so its count carries little meaning. CDR3: CASSPPTAGGGKTQYF. CDR3 sequence (DNA): TGTGCCAGCTCACCACCTACCGCAGGGGGCGGAAAGACCCAGTACTTC. This chain uses TRBV18 with TRBJ2-5; 8 nucleotides align to TRBD1. The CDR3 extends over 16 amino acids. Trimming cost V 0 bases and J 6 bases; bases outside gene matches: 9. CDR1 is KGHSH and CDR2 is LQKENI in the germline V gene.

This clonotype is categorized as medium-sized. For a library built for alpha chains, this beta chain is a stray read; little rests on its size. The chain links TRBV6-6 to TRBJ1-2; D not certain. The CDR3 has 15 amino acids. Germline CDR1 reads MNHNY; CDR2 reads SVGAGI (reference sequence). Trimming took 8 bases from V and 0 from J, leaving 16 bases between them. The CDR3 reads CASCAAPESNYGYTF. CDR3 DNA sequence: TGTGCCAGCTGTGCTGCACCCGAGTCTAACTATGGCTACACCTTC.

There are many counts of this clonotype. Within a library made for alpha chains, this beta chain is off target, and its count is uninformative. V usage is TRBV5-1 and J usage is TRBJ2-2; no firm D call. This CDR3 comprises 16 residues. Per germline, CDR1 SGHRS and CDR2 YFSETQ. Trimming took 1 base from V and 2 from J, leaving 12 bases between them. CDR3 residues: CASSLLRAVNTGELFF. The CDR3 DNA follows: TGCGCCAGCAGCTTGCTAAGGGCAGTAAACACCGGGGAGCTGTTTTTT.

By sample fraction, this clonotype is medium-sized. This beta chain appears as a stray read in a library generated for alpha chains; its size is not informative. The chain combines TRBV12-3 or TRBV12-4 with TRBJ2-2; 9 bases match TRBD1. CDR3 length: 15 amino acids. Losses at the gene ends were 5 bases for V and 7 bases for J; bases not matched to a gene: 8. CDR3 coding DNA: TGTGCCAGCAGTCCAACAGGGGGCTTCGGCGGGGAGCTGTTTTTT. It specifies CASSPTGGFGGELFF.

The sample holds many counts of this clonotype. This beta chain appears as a stray read in a library generated for alpha chains; its size is not informative. This chain connects TRBV5-1 to TRBJ1-2; 8 bases fit TRBD1. Germline lookup yields CDR1 SGHRS and CDR2 YFSETQ. V shed 4 bases, J shed 3 bases, and the junction held 2 bases outside the gene matches. The CDR3 runs 13 residues. The CDR3 is CASSVDRDYGYTF. The CDR3 coding sequence is TGCGCCAGCAGCGTGGACAGGGACTATGGCTACACCTTC.

This clonotype has at least ten counts. Compared with germline, one end of the junction differs, possibly owing to a read error. With the library built for alpha chains, this beta chain is off target and its frequency is not meaningful. This chain connects TRBV11-2 to TRBJ2-1; 10 nucleotides match TRBD2. The CDR3 extends over 16 amino acids. Germline V gives CDR1 SGHAT, CDR2 FQNNGV. The CDR3 region is CVSSSERGGSYNEQFF. The CDR3 DNA sequence: TGTGTCAGCAGCTCCGAGCGGGGGGGCTCCTACAATGAGCAGTTCTTC.

This clonotype has a count of ten or more. Being off target in a library aimed at alpha chains, this beta chain has a size of little meaning. The V call is TRBV20-1, the J call TRBJ1-5; TRBD1 matches at 11 bases. V was clipped by 0 bases and J by 8 bases; unmatched bases: 9. The germline V gene encodes CDR1 DFQATT and CDR2 SNEGSKA (reference sequence). CDR3 length: 16 residues. The CDR3 here is CSARDSAGTGGEPQHF. CDR3 sequence (DNA): TGCAGTGCTAGAGATTCTGCGGGGACAGGGGGTGAGCCCCAGCATTTT.

This clonotype was recorded at least ten times. This beta chain was picked up by a library intended for alpha chains and is off target, so its count carries little meaning. CDR3 sequence reads: CASSQDQRGGPRRDTQYF. For the CDR3, the DNA is TGCGCCAGCAGCCAAGATCAGAGGGGGGGGCCCCGTCGAGATACGCAGTATTTT. J is TRBJ2-3 and V is TRBV4-1; possibly TRBD2 for D (7 bases). The V end lost 0 bases, the J end lost 5 bases, and 21 bases lay between the germline ends. The CDR3 is 18 residues long. Germline V gene data show CDR1 as MGHRA and CDR2 as YSYEKL.

This clonotype was counted a few times. The library was built for alpha chains, so this beta chain is an off-target read and its size means little. The chain carries TRBV6-2 or TRBV6-3 and TRBJ2-6; D may be TRBD1 or TRBD2 (5 bases each). V lost 2 bases, J lost 4 bases, and 12 bases lay in between. Per the germline V gene, CDR1 is MNHEY and CDR2 is SVGEGT. CDR3 length: 16 residues. CDR3 coding DNA: TGTGCCAGCAGTTACAGGATCCGGGACGGGGCCAACGTCCTGACTTTC. Protein sequence: CASSYRIRDGANVLTF.

In this sample, this clonotype turned up many times. This beta chain is an unintended read in a library built for alpha chains; its size means little. The chain has TRBV13 and TRBJ1-4, with D hard to call. With 5 bases removed from V and 7 bases from J, the gap between germline ends came to 11 bases. There are 13 residues in the CDR3. Germline V gene sequence: CDR1 PRHDT, CDR2 FYEKMQ (reference sequence). The DNA for the CDR3 is TGTGCCAGCAGCACCCGCCCCATTGAAAAACTGTTTTTT. This gives the protein CASSTRPIEKLFF.

This clonotype has ten or more counts. This beta chain is a stray sequence in a library constructed for alpha chains; its clone size is not meaningful. This chain joins TRBV5-1 and TRBJ2-7; D might be TRBD1 or TRBD2, each matching 5 bases. The ends were cut back, 1 base at V and 4 bases at J, with 15 bases in the middle. The CDR3 is made up of 15 amino acids. CDR1 is SGHRS, CDR2 YFSETQ, per germline. CDR3 protein: CASSLMGDGDYEQYF. Written as DNA, the CDR3 is TGCGCCAGCAGCTTGATGGGGGATGGGGATTACGAGCAGTACTTC.

This clonotype was picked up a small number of times. Because the library targeted alpha chains, this beta chain is an off-target read whose size means little. DNA of the CDR3: TGTGCCAGCAGTTTAAGCCAGCTCAATCAGCCCCAGCATTTT. As protein: CASSLSQLNQPQHF. This sequence joins TRBV28 and TRBJ1-5; D call uncertain. CDR1 and CDR2 from the germline V gene are MDHEN and SYDVKM. CDR3 size: 14 residues. V lost 2 bases and J 3 bases, leaving 8 bases between the germline ends.

This clonotype is categorized as medium-sized (0.01 to 0.1%). This beta chain represents an off-target read in a library built for alpha chains; its size is of limited meaning. This chain links TRBV20-1 with TRBJ2-2; TRBD2 agrees at 8 bases. The germline V gene has CDR1 DFQATT and CDR2 SNEGSKA (reference sequence). CDR3 length: 14 amino acids. J gave up 3 bases and V 0 bases, and 0 bases lay outside the gene matches. The CDR3, as DNA: TGCAGTGCTAGAGAGGGACTAGACACCGGGGAGCTGTTTTTT. Protein product: CSAREGLDTGELFF.